The present TCR beta chain was sequenced within a study of technical replicates of blood from a handful of donors. In this sample, this clone turned up once. CDR3 length equals 15 residues. The V gene's germline CDR1 is LGHNA and CDR2 YNFKEQ. V was clipped by 2 bases and J by 3 bases, with 12 bases between them. Assay used: immunoSEQ multiplex PCR; TCRdb lists only in-frame clones, some missing. In the table there are 60,000 to 80,000 clones, around nine tenths of which are singletons. The sequence derives from a human donor in good health. Some clones in this sample may be carry-over from other donors' samples. The chain recombines TRBV4-2 with TRBJ2-3; no clear D. Sample: PBMCs. The CDR3 reads CASSQLVGRTDTQYF. CDR3 DNA sequence: TGTGCCAGCAGCCAACTAGTGGGTAGGACAGATACGCAGTATTTT.